Sequencing of this TCR beta chain was carried out in a study of naive and memory T cell subsets. Study-wide results and limits: The RNA method is potentially sensitive to activation and differentiation changes.

An oligonucleotide containing a UMI was ligated to the 3' end of TCR cDNA. Whole-blood samples were around 2.5 ml of peripheral blood from healthy adult volunteers. In its sample, this clonotype was seen many times. Its antigen remains unidentified. Four PCR rounds used nested alpha and beta constant region primers plus the SP2 primer. Reverse transcription of blood and skin TCR RNA was primed at alpha and beta constant regions. TCRdb re-called the 5' RACE reads with MiXCR, one entry per CDR3 protein. The sample has roughly 60,000 distinct CDR3 sequences, 7.2% seen once. Germline lookup yields CDR1 MNHEY and CDR2 SVGAGI. Trimming stripped 4 bases from V and 2 bases from J, with 22 bases between. The CDR3 contains 18 residues.

The chain couples TRBV6-5 to TRBJ2-3, with D perhaps being TRBD1 or TRBD2 (5 bases each). The clonotype comes from a male donor in good health. The CDR3: CASSSQGASIFYTDTQYF. The CDR3 region has the DNA TGTGCCAGCAGTTCTCAGGGAGCCTCTATTTTTTACACAGATACGCAGTATTTT.